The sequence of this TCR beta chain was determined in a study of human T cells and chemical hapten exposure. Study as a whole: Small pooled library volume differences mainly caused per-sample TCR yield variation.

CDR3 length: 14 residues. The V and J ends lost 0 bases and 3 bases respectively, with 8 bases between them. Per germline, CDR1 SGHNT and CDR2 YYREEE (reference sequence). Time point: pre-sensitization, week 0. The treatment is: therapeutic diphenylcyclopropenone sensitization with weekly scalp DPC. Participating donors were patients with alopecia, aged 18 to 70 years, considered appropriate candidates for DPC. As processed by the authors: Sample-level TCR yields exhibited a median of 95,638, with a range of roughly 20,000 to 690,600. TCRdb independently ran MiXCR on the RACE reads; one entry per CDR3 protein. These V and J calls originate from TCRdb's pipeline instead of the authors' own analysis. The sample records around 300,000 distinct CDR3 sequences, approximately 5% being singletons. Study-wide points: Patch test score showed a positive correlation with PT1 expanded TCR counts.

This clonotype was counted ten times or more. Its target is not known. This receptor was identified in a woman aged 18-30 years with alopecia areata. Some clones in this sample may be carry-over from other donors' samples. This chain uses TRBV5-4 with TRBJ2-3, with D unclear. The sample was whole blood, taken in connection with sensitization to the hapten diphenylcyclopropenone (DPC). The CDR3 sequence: CASSLVSVTDTQYF. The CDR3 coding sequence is TGTGCCAGCAGCTTGGTTTCAGTTACAGATACGCAGTATTTT. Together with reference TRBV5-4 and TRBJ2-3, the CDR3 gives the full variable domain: ETGVTQSPTHLIKTRGQQVTLRCSSQSGHNTVSWYQQALGQGPQFIFQYYREEENGRGNFPPRFSGLQFPNYSSELNVNALELDDSALYLCASSLVSVTDTQYFGPGTRLTVL.